The TCR beta chain under discussion was sequenced for a study of blood T cell repertoires in COVID-19. Overall study context: Samples came from the United States, Italy and Spain, spanning acute and convalescent COVID-19. The analysed material was cDNA or gDNA that came from T cells, B-cell-depleted T cells, or PBMCs.

V dropped 5 bases and J dropped 6; count of bases not matched to a gene: 5. CDR3 length: 13 amino acids. CDR1 and CDR2 from the germline V gene are LNHDA and SQIVND (reference sequence). Enrolment of Seattle patients took place during active infection, and they were followed longitudinally. Authors' methods: Estimates of nucleated cell counts were drawn from the amplification of reference gene primers. Repertoires were generated with immunoSEQ multiplex PCR, while TCRdb's copy carries only in-frame clones and drops some. V, J and clone size derive from that table, while D and trimming were established from the DNA sequence. The table shows about 170,000 clones, with under 95% occurring only once.

What was sequenced was peripheral blood. J is TRBJ2-3 and V is TRBV19, with 7 positions matching TRBD1. The TCR was taken from a man between 18 and 29 years old with COVID-19, enrolled during active disease. CDR3 DNA sequence: TGTGCCAGTAGTCACACAGGGGCCGATACGCAGTATTTT. It translates to CASSHTGADTQYF.